This is a list of T cell receptor beta chains from one sample in a study of OX40 agonist ivuxolimab in advanced cancers. Sequencing used immunoSEQ multiplex PCR; TCRdb keeps in-frame clones, though not all of them. The sample consists of tens of thousands of clones, roughly 92% of them appearing once. The source was CD4+ or CD8+ T cells sorted from blood, collected in a trial of the OX40 agonist ivuxolimab. The receptors come from an adult with an advanced solid tumor such as melanoma, head and neck, liver or kidney cancer. Each CDR3 is given with its conserved first and last residue.

j_call v_call cdr3_aa
TRBJ2-3 TRBV30 CALTGGADTQYF
TRBJ2-7 TRBV7-9 CASSLIGEQYF
TRBJ1-5 TRBV7-2 CASSLVHNQPQHF
TRBJ2-3 TRBV4-2 CASSQSVTDTQYF
TRBJ1-2 TRBV30 CAWSWAGGYTF
TRBJ2-1 TRBV7-9 CASSLGQLNNEQFF
TRBJ2-2 TRBV29-1 CSVAGFGNTGELFF
TRBJ2-3 TRBV30 CAVAGTSTTDTQYF
TRBJ2-1 TRBV5-1 CASSERADPSNEQFF
TRBJ1-1 TRBV28 CASRLTGARYTEAFF
TRBJ2-5 TRBV11-2 CASSLEGGRETQYF
TRBJ2-1 TRBV9 CASSETSASSYNEQFF
TRBJ2-7 TRBV2 CASGSGLAGGYEQYF
TRBJ1-3 TRBV7-2 CASSLVGNTIYF
TRBJ2-2 TRBV27 CASSGLATTGELFF
TRBJ2-3 TRBV18 CASSSQGRGGTDTQYF
TRBJ1-3 TRBV11-2 CASSLGSSGNTIYF
TRBJ1-2 TRBV5-5 CASSQDRANYGYTF
TRBJ1-5 TRBV19 CASSIPRRTGIDQPQHF
TRBJ1-4 TRBV4-2 CASSLDTTTNEKLFF
TRBJ2-3 TRBV4-2 CASSQEPGLSTDTQYF
TRBJ2-6 TRBV19 CASSTADSGANVPTF
TRBJ1-1 TRBV6-6 CASSRTLDRGVEAFF
TRBJ2-7 TRBV5-8 CASSLDRSYEQYF
TRBJ2-7 TRBV5-1 CASSPTGGVEQYF
TRBJ2-7 TRBV9 CASSVLGLGEQYF
TRBJ2-5 TRBV10-3 CAISGTGGLGTQYF
TRBJ2-7 TRBV28 CASSLYNYEQYF
TRBJ1-1 TRBV9 CASSVQAMNTEAFF
TRBJ2-1 TRBV6-5 CASSYSTLAGVEQFF
TRBJ2-7 TRBV14 CASSPLGQGAYEQYF
TRBJ1-5 TRBV6-6 CASSYWDRNNQPQHF
TRBJ2-3 TRBV19 CASSPRLRPGGTDTQYF
TRBJ2-2 TRBV9 CASSGRDRLNTGELFF
TRBJ2-3 TRBV5-1 CASSLGGQNTDTQYF
TRBJ1-1 TRBV28 CASSLNPYHLRGTEAFF
TRBJ2-1 TRBV28 CASSSPTGLAGAFEQFF
TRBJ2-2 TRBV7-9 CASSLAGTDTGELFF
TRBJ2-3 TRBV5-6 CASSFSRDTQYF
TRBJ2-7 TRBV28 CASSPPGQGPTYEQYF
TRBJ2-2 TRBV7-8 CASSLVGLNTGELFF
TRBJ1-2 TRBV19 CASSPQGGYGYTF
TRBJ1-2 TRBV29-1 CRIRDTPRGKGYTF
TRBJ1-1 TRBV7-2 CASNPLINTEAFF
TRBJ2-7 TRBV2 CASRRTISYEQYF
TRBJ1-1 TRBV4-1 CASSPHFGGLVNTEAFF
TRBJ2-1 TRBV4-1 CASSRDGLKVTYNEQFF
TRBJ2-4 TRBV2 CASSNREDKNIQYF
TRBJ2-7 TRBV7-2 CASSLAPAGASQQYF
TRBJ1-3 TRBV11-2 CASTRALYAVNTIYF
TRBJ1-4 TRBV28 CASSFPGVEKLFF
TRBJ1-4 TRBV5-1 CASSSLQTNEKLFF
TRBJ2-7 TRBV11-2 CASSSLAGGPQVSGEQYF
TRBJ2-1 TRBV4-2 CASSQDLSDYNPYNEQFF
TRBJ2-2 TRBV7-2 CASSARRGLGTGELFF